The 25 T cell receptor beta chains reported below all come from one sample, sequenced in a study of blood T cells in healthy people across ages. Primers used in a second PCR of roughly 7 to 12 cycles were a sample-barcoded 5' primer and a J-beta primer mix. TCRdb fed the 5' RACE reads into MiXCR, producing one record per CDR3 protein. Altogether 850,000 to 1,000,000 distinct CDR3 sequences are present, roughly 43% being singletons, with the ten largest covering around an eighth. Sequencing input: blood. The receptors stem from a man under 40 in good health.

J is TRBJ2-1 and V is TRBV6-6; 8 nucleotides line up with TRBD2. CDR3 size: 15 residues. Germline assignment: CDR1 MNHNY and CDR2 SVGAGI (reference sequence). Trimming took 4 bases from V and 8 from J; bases not matched to a gene: 10. The CDR3 protein is CASSWPGGASDEQFF. For the CDR3, the DNA is TGTGCCAGCAGTTGGCCGGGGGGGGCCTCTGATGAGCAGTTCTTC.

Only a few counts were recorded for this clonotype. This chain uses TRBV5-1 with TRBJ2-7, with D unresolved. V lost 6 bases and J lost 5, with 15 bases in between. The V gene's germline CDR1 is SGHRS and CDR2 YFSETQ. The length of the CDR3 is 13 residues. CDR3 residues: CASKTGPSNEQYF. Written as DNA, the CDR3 is TGCGCCAGCAAAACCGGGCCTTCCAACGAGCAGTACTTC.

V is TRBV6-6 and J is TRBJ2-5; TRBD2 is a possible D gene (6 bases). The V end lost 4 bases, the J end lost 0 bases, and 15 bases lay between the germline ends. This CDR3 spans 16 amino acids. Germline assignment: CDR1 MNHNY and CDR2 SVGAGI (reference sequence). The CDR3 sequence is CASSSRETLYQETQYF. In nucleotides, the CDR3 is TGTGCCAGCAGTTCCCGGGAGACCCTGTACCAAGAGACCCAGTACTTC.

This clonotype turned up a few times. The chain joins TRBV20-1 to TRBJ2-3; 7 nucleotides agree with TRBD1. CDR3 length equals 15 residues. J gave up 2 bases and V 5 bases, and 10 bases lay outside the gene matches. Germline V gene sequence: CDR1 DFQATT, CDR2 SNEGSKA (reference sequence). The CDR3 region is CSAHRWDSHTDTQYF. CDR3 sequence (DNA): TGCAGTGCTCACCGCTGGGACAGTCACACAGATACGCAGTATTTT.

This clonotype has a handful of counts. The chain links TRBV25-1 to TRBJ1-2, with D perhaps TRBD1 (5 bases). Deletions cut 7 bases from V and 6 bases from J, with 15 bases between. CDR1 and CDR2 from the germline V gene are MGHDK and SYGVNS. The CDR3 is 13 amino acids. CDR3 sequence reads: CASIPPSGHGYTF. CDR3 DNA sequence: TGTGCCAGCATTCCCCCGTCGGGGCATGGCTACACCTTC.

At least ten counts were recorded for this clonotype. The chain recombines TRBV6-5 with TRBJ2-7; TRBD1 matches 7 bases. V gave up 2 bases and J gave up 0 bases; unmatched junction bases: 1. CDR3 length: 14 residues. Germline CDR1 reads MNHEY; CDR2 reads SVGAGI. For the CDR3, the DNA is TGTGCCAGCAGTTACGGGACAGACTCCTACGAGCAGTACTTC. Residues: CASSYGTDSYEQYF.

CDR3 loop: CASSGGLDYTDTQYF. The CDR3 DNA is TGTGCCAGCTCTGGGGGACTAGATTATACAGATACGCAGTATTTT. The rearrangement joins TRBV12-3 or TRBV12-4 to TRBJ2-3; 8 bases are a match to TRBD2. This CDR3 contains 15 residues. V was pared by 8 bases and J by 3 bases, with 10 bases of the junction left unmatched.

The CDR3 nucleotides are TGTGCCAGCAGCCAGCGACCAACTAATGAAAAACTGTTTTTT. Residues: CASSQRPTNEKLFF. The chain has TRBV28 and TRBJ1-4; D unclear. V lost 6 bases and J 0 bases, leaving 8 bases between the germline ends. The CDR3 runs to 14 residues. Germline CDR1 is MDHEN and CDR2 is SYDVKM. Based on the CDR3 plus reference TRBV28 and TRBJ1-4, the full variable domain is DVKVTQSSRYLVKRTGEKVFLECVQDMDHENMFWYRQDPGLGLRLIYFSYDVKMKEKGDIPEGYSVSREKKERFSLILESASTNQTSMYLCASSQRPTNEKLFFGSGTQLSVL.

V gene TRBV20-1 combines with J gene TRBJ1-1; TRBD1 matches at 8 bases. CDR3 length: 14 residues. Looked up from germline, CDR1 is DFQATT and CDR2 is SNEGSKA (reference sequence). Losses at the gene ends were 3 bases for V and 6 bases for J; bases not matched to a gene: 9. The CDR3 DNA reads TGCAGTGCTAGTTGGACAGGGCAACTCTCTGAAGCTTTCTTT. This gives the protein CSASWTGQLSEAFF.

V usage is TRBV28 and J usage is TRBJ1-4; 7 bases line up with TRBD1. Germline lookup yields CDR1 MDHEN and CDR2 SYDVKM. The CDR3 loop spans 16 amino acids. After removal of 2 bases from V and 4 bases from J, the junction contained 7 bases not matched to a gene. As DNA, the CDR3 is TGTGCCAGCAGTTTACTGGGGACAGACCATAATGAAAAACTGTTTTTT. It yields the protein CASSLLGTDHNEKLFF.

The chain joins TRBV29-1 to TRBJ1-2; D might be TRBD1 (5 bases). The CDR3 is 14 amino acids. Germline CDR1 SQVTM, CDR2 ANQGSEA. The V end was cut by 1 base, the J end by 8 bases, with 17 bases between. CDR3 coding DNA: TGCAGCGTTGAAGTACAGTCGGGACCTATCGGCTACACCTTC. This encodes CSVEVQSGPIGYTF.

V is TRBV5-6 and J is TRBJ2-1, with D possibly matching TRBD2 (5 bases). The CDR3 length is 15 residues. V was pared by 4 bases and J by 5 bases, with 16 bases between. Germline values: CDR1 SGHDT, CDR2 YYEEEE. For the CDR3, the DNA is TGTGCCAGCAGCGACCTACAACGACTACACAATGAGCAGTTCTTC. It translates to CASSDLQRLHNEQFF.

This clonotype occurred a few times. The V and J genes are TRBV2 and TRBJ2-1, with TRBD2 matching 13 bases. After removal of 4 bases from V and 4 bases from J, the junction contained 7 bases not matched to a gene. Germline V gives CDR1 SNHLY, CDR2 FYNNEI. The CDR3 runs to 17 residues. The CDR3 DNA is TGTGCCAGCAGTGCGACTAGCGGGGGGTATGGTTACAATGAGCAGTTCTTC. It codes for CASSATSGGYGYNEQFF.

V is TRBV5-1 and J is TRBJ2-3; tentatively, D is TRBD1 (6 bases). CDR1 and CDR2 (germline): SGHRS, YFSETQ. The V and J ends lost 1 base and 2 bases respectively, with 14 bases between them. The CDR3 covers 16 residues. CDR3 DNA: TGCGCCAGCAGCTTGTCCCAGGGGATCATCACAGATACGCAGTATTTT. Amino acid sequence: CASSLSQGIITDTQYF.

This chain uses TRBV3-1 with TRBJ2-1, with 9 bases aligning to TRBD2. The germline V gene has CDR1 LGHDT and CDR2 YNNKEL (reference sequence). The CDR3 is made up of 19 amino acids. Unmatched junction bases numbered 13, after V lost 4 bases and J lost 0 bases. CDR3 coding DNA: TGTGCCAGCAGCCCCTTTGGTAGCGGGGGATTTAGCTCCTACAATGAGCAGTTCTTC. As protein: CASSPFGSGGFSSYNEQFF.

The CDR3 DNA is TGCGCCAACACCCCCGTCTGGTCAGATACGCAGTATTTT. Its translation is CANTPVWSDTQYF. The chain links TRBV5-1 to TRBJ2-3; D gene ambiguous. The CDR3 is 13 residues long. V lost 9 bases and J lost 4, with 15 bases in between. Germline V CDR1 and CDR2: SGHRS, YFSETQ.

This clonotype showed up many times. The V gene is TRBV7-6, the J gene TRBJ2-5; the D gene is possibly TRBD2 (6 bases). Germline loops: CDR1 SGHVS, CDR2 FNYEAQ. The CDR3 contains 14 residues. V lost 5 bases, J lost 5 bases, and 15 bases lay in between. CDR3 coding DNA: TGTGCCAGCAGCCCTAGCGTCCGAAGGGAGACCCAGTACTTC. Translating it yields CASSPSVRRETQYF. Using reference TRBV7-6 and TRBJ2-5 for the parts outside the CDR3, the full variable domain is GAGVSQSPRYKVTKRGQDVALRCDPISGHVSLYWYRQALGQGPEFLTYFNYEAQQDKSGLPNDRFSAERPEGSISTLTIQRTEQRDSAMYRCASSPSVRRETQYFGPGTRLLVL.

This clonotype appeared a few times. The rearrangement links TRBV7-6 to TRBJ2-1; 9 nucleotides match TRBD1. J lost 6 bases, V lost 6 bases, and 12 bases had no gene match. This CDR3 is 16 amino acids long. Germline CDR1 SGHVS, CDR2 FNYEAQ. In DNA form, the CDR3 reads TGTGCCAGCAGTTTGCCAGGACAGGGGAGAGGCAATGAGCAGTTCTTC. Its translation is CASSLPGQGRGNEQFF.

The chain has TRBV7-9 and TRBJ2-7; D perhaps matches TRBD2 (5 bases). This CDR3 region has 16 residues. The V gene's germline CDR1 is SEHNR and CDR2 FQNEAQ (reference sequence). V gave up 5 bases and J gave up 5 bases, with 22 bases separating them. The CDR3 region has the DNA TGTGCCAGCAGCCCGAGCGGACCCACAGTTCCCCACGAGCAGTACTTC. Protein sequence: CASSPSGPTVPHEQYF.

DNA for the CDR3: TGTGCCAGCAGCTTAGTTATGGGACTAGGGGCGGCAGAGACCCAGTACTTC. The encoded protein is CASSLVMGLGAAETQYF. The chain links TRBV7-2 to TRBJ2-7; 8 bases line up with TRBD2. The J call may be incorrect, as the DNA end agrees better with TRBJ2-5. Germline CDR1 and CDR2: SGHTA and FQGNSA. This CDR3 is built from 17 residues.

A few counts support this clonotype. The junction differs from germline at one of its ends, possibly a read error. The gene calls are TRBV12-3 or TRBV12-4 and TRBJ2-5; D unresolved. CDR3 length equals 13 residues. CDR3 sequence (DNA): TGTGCCAGCAGTTTAGACCAGCAAGGCGCCCAGTATTTC. Residues: CASSLDQQGAQYF.

The V gene is TRBV12-3 or TRBV12-4, the J gene TRBJ1-6, with a possible D match to TRBD1 (6 bases). CDR3 length: 17 amino acids. V was cut by 6 bases and J by 0 bases, with 15 bases left in between. The CDR3 loop reads CASRTSDSFSYNSPLHF. The CDR3 DNA reads as TGTGCCAGCAGAACCTCGGACAGCTTCTCCTATAATTCACCCCTCCACTTT.

The genes are TRBV20-1 and TRBJ1-6, with D perhaps matching TRBD1 (6 bases). The CDR3 totals 14 residues. With 2 bases removed from V and 3 bases from J, the gap between germline ends came to 8 bases. Looked up from germline, CDR1 is DFQATT and CDR2 is SNEGSKA (reference sequence). The CDR3 region is CSARTGYYNSPLHF. The DNA of the CDR3 is TGCAGTGCTAGAACAGGGTACTATAATTCACCCCTCCACTTT.

This clonotype was found a few times. The chain links TRBV6-5 to TRBJ1-6; no reliable D call. The germline CDR1 and CDR2 sequences are MNHEY and SVGAGI. Trimming cost V 3 bases and J 10 bases, with 16 bases left between them. The length of the CDR3 is 15 residues. CDR3 amino acids: CASSYRVLTSSPLHF. CDR3 sequence (DNA): TGTGCCAGCAGTTATAGGGTTCTGACTTCCTCACCCCTCCACTTT.

At least ten counts were recorded for this clonotype. J is TRBJ2-7 and V is TRBV12-3 or TRBV12-4, with D hard to call. The V gene lost 8 bases and the J gene lost 5 bases, with 10 bases spanning the gap. This CDR3 is 11 amino acids long. The CDR3 DNA follows: TGTGCCAGCGGGCAAATCGACGAGCAGTACTTC. Translation: CASGQIDEQYF.